These 13 T cell receptor beta chains were sequenced from one sample in a study of regulatory T cells in long-lasting Graves disease. Library construction for TCR beta used iRepertoire HTBI primers and Arm-PCR of CDR3 regions. TCRdb fed the multiplex PCR reads into MiXCR, producing one record per CDR3 protein. Of roughly 430,000 distinct CDR3 sequences listed, around 23% are singletons. Described time point: persistent/refractory GD, antithyroid drugs over 5 years with positive TRAb. Extracted RNA from PBMCs served as the source of the TCR library. This specimen consisted of peripheral blood mononuclear cells (PBMCs), obtained when the disease was refractory, from a patient treated with antithyroid drugs. These receptors were collected from a female donor with Graves disease.

The chain combines TRBV12-3 or TRBV12-4 with TRBJ2-1; TRBD2 matches 10 bases. The J segment lost 7 bases and the V segment lost 0 bases, leaving 12 bases of the junction unmatched. The CDR3 totals 18 residues. As DNA, the CDR3 is TGTGCCAGCAGTTTAGCGGGGTCGGCTAGCGGGAGAGAGAATGAGCAGTTCTTC. It specifies CASSLAGSASGRENEQFF.

The genes are TRBV7-9 and TRBJ2-7, with a weak D call TRBD2 (5 bases). Germline V lookup: CDR1 SEHNR, CDR2 FQNEAQ (reference sequence). Trimming took 5 bases from V and 1 from J, leaving 12 bases between them. The length of the CDR3 is 14 residues. Written as DNA, the CDR3 is TGTGCCAGCAGCCCGGGGTGGTATTCCTACGAGCAGTACTTC. It codes for CASSPGWYSYEQYF.

This clonotype was observed a handful of times. J is TRBJ2-6 and V is TRBV27, with TRBD1 matching over 9 bases. The germline gives CDR1 MNHEY, CDR2 SMNVEV (reference sequence). V shed 6 bases, J shed 3 bases, and the junction held 6 bases outside the gene matches. The CDR3 totals 16 residues. The CDR3 nucleotides read TGTGCCAGCAGCTCAGGGACAGGGTTTGGGGCCAACGTCCTGACTTTC. As protein: CASSSGTGFGANVLTF.

This clonotype was counted many times. The rearrangement links TRBV28 to TRBJ2-7; 10 positions match TRBD2. V shed 3 bases, J shed 5 bases, and the junction held 1 base outside the gene matches. The V gene's germline CDR1 is MDHEN and CDR2 SYDVKM. The CDR3 has 13 amino acids. CDR3 sequence: CASSLLAGDEQYF. The CDR3 bases are TGTGCCAGCAGTTTGCTAGCGGGAGACGAGCAGTACTTC.

This clonotype was seen many times. The V gene is TRBV27, the J gene TRBJ2-5; D may be TRBD1 (5 bases). The germline CDR1 and CDR2 sequences are MNHEY and SMNVEV (reference sequence). V was clipped by 3 bases and J by 5 bases, with 13 bases between them. This CDR3 spans 14 amino acids. CDR3 nucleotide sequence: TGTGCCAGCAGTTTTTGGACATCTCGGGAGACCCAGTACTTC. Its translation: CASSFWTSRETQYF.

On this clonotype: Given a far larger clone just one base away, this is likely a sequencing read error. The V call is TRBV7-3, the J call TRBJ1-1; D gene ambiguous. This CDR3 is 13 amino acids long. V was trimmed by 4 bases and J by 2 bases, leaving 8 bases between them. The germline V gene has CDR1 SGHTA and CDR2 FQGTGA. The CDR3, as DNA: TGTGCCAGCAGCTCAGGTACTAACACTGAAGCTTTCTTT. Translating it yields CASSSGTNTEAFF.

This clonotype came up a few times. The chain carries TRBV30 and TRBJ1-5; tentative D call: TRBD1 (5 bases). The germline V and J ends were trimmed by 0 bases and 7 bases, with 16 bases remaining between them. CDR3 length equals 15 residues. CDR1 and CDR2 from the germline V gene are GTSNPN and SVGIG (reference sequence). The DNA for the CDR3 is TGTGCCTGGAGTGTTACCTTCGGAGGGGCACAGCCCCAGCATTTT. Its translation is CAWSVTFGGAQPQHF. The variable domain in full, with the rest retrieved from reference TRBV30 and TRBJ1-5, is SQTIHQWPATLVQPVGSPLSLECTVEGTSNPNLYWYRQAAGRGLQLLFYSVGIGQISSEVPQNLSASRPQDRQFILSSKKLLLSDSGFYLCAWSVTFGGAQPQHFGDGTRLSIL.

This clonotype was counted only a few times. The chain has TRBV28 and TRBJ2-2, with D perhaps matching TRBD2 (6 bases). The germline V gene has CDR1 MDHEN and CDR2 SYDVKM. This CDR3 is built from 15 residues. V was pared by 7 bases and J by 7 bases, with 19 bases between. CDR3 DNA: TGTGCCAGCACCCCCCAGCGCGGGATTGACGGGGAGCTGTTTTTT. It yields the protein CASTPQRGIDGELFF.

V usage is TRBV29-1 and J usage is TRBJ2-7; the D gene could be TRBD1 or TRBD2 (5 bases each). CDR3 length equals 14 residues. Trimming pared 4 bases from V and 1 base from J, leaving 14 bases between. Germline lookup yields CDR1 SQVTM and CDR2 ANQGSEA. CDR3 region: CSVGPGRSSYEQYF. The CDR3 DNA reads TGCAGCGTTGGACCGGGACGGAGTTCCTACGAGCAGTACTTC.

This clonotype came up a few times. The chain links TRBV19 to TRBJ2-5; a possible D gene is TRBD1 (7 bases). Germline V gene sequence: CDR1 LNHDA, CDR2 SQIVND (reference sequence). The CDR3 totals 14 residues. Trimming removed 7 bases at V and 1 base at J, with 13 bases between. Here the CDR3 reads CASTTGTPQETQYF. The CDR3 DNA sequence: TGTGCCAGTACGACAGGGACTCCCCAAGAGACCCAGTACTTC.

This clonotype was seen a few times. This clone may be a read error of a much larger clone one base away. The CDR3 ends on some other residue instead of the conserved phenylalanine or tryptophan, so this is likely a read error. V and J are TRBV28 and TRBJ1-1; D possibly corresponds to TRBD1 (5 bases). The CDR3 consists of 12 residues. The ends were cut back, 6 bases at V and 4 bases at J, with 9 bases in the middle. CDR1 and CDR2 from the germline V gene are MDHEN and SYDVKM. The CDR3 loop reads CASSRDITEAFL. CDR3 bases: TGTGCCAGCAGCAGGGATATCACTGAAGCTTTCCTT.

The V gene is TRBV20-1, the J gene TRBJ1-1; D unclear. The CDR3 spans 12 residues. The V end was cut by 3 bases, the J end by 3 bases, with 8 bases between. Germline CDR1 is DFQATT and CDR2 is SNEGSKA (reference sequence). DNA of the CDR3: TGCAGTGCTAGGACGGGAGACACTGAAGCTTTCTTT. The encoded protein is CSARTGDTEAFF.

The CDR3 nucleotides are TGTGCCAGCAGCTTATCCCCCCCCCGGCAGGTTAGCTCCTACGAGCAGTACTTC. Its protein product is CASSLSPPRQVSSYEQYF. This chain links TRBV2 with TRBJ2-7; D is unresolved. CDR1 and CDR2 from the germline V gene are SNHLY and FYNNEI. The V gene lost 6 bases and the J gene lost 0 bases, with 24 bases spanning the gap. The CDR3 length is 18 residues.